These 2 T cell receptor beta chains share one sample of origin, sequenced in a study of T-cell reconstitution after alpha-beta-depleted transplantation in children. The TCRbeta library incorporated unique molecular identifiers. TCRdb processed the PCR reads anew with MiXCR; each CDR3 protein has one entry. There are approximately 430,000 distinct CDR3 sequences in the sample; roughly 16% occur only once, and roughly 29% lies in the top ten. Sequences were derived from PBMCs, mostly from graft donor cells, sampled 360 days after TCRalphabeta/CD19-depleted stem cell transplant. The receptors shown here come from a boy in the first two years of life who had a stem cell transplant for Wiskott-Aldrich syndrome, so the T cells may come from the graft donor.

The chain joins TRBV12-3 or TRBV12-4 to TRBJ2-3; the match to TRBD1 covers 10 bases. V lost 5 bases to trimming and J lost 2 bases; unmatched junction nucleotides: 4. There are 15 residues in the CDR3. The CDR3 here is CASSGDRGLTDTQYF. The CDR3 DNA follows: TGTGCCAGCAGTGGGGACAGGGGCCTCACAGATACGCAGTATTTT.

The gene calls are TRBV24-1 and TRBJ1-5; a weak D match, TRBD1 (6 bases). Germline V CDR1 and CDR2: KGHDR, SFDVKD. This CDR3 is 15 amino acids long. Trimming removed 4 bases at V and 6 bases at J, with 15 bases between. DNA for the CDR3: TGTGCCACCAGTGACCCGACAGGATGGACTCAGCCCCAGCATTTT. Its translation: CATSDPTGWTQPQHF.